Listed here are 8 T cell receptor beta chains from one sample, sequenced in a study of blood T cell repertoires in COVID-19. TCRdb's table, derived via immunoSEQ multiplex PCR, lists solely in-frame clones and lacks some. The sample includes under 300,000 clones, 83% of them seen just once. Sequencing was carried out using peripheral blood. Every receptor here comes from a woman in her fifties or sixties who had recovered from COVID-19.

This chain links TRBV6-2 or TRBV6-3 with TRBJ2-5; weak D call: TRBD2 (6 bases). Trimming shortened V by 4 bases and J by 5 bases, and 17 bases separated the two germline ends. Germline CDR1 reads MNHEY; CDR2 reads SVGEGT. The CDR3 runs 15 residues. CDR3 in DNA: TGTGCCAGCAGTTGGAGGGAGAGTAAGCTGGAGACCCAGTACTTC. It encodes CASSWRESKLETQYF.

The chain joins TRBV3-1 (or the pseudogene TRBV3-2) to TRBJ1-4; D may be TRBD1 (5 bases). Trimming took 4 bases from V and 4 from J, leaving 16 bases between them. Germline-derived CDR1 and CDR2 are LGHDT and YNNKEL (reference sequence). The CDR3 covers 16 residues. CDR3 in amino acids: CASSRPAGPFNEKLFF. Written as DNA, the CDR3 is TGTGCCAGCAGCCGCCCGGCAGGGCCCTTTAATGAAAAACTGTTTTTT.

This chain connects TRBV9 to TRBJ2-1; tentatively, D is TRBD2 (5 bases). The germline V and J ends were trimmed by 0 bases and 0 bases, with 13 bases remaining between them. The CDR3 contains 17 residues. CDR1 is SGDLS, CDR2 YYNGEE, per germline. The CDR3 loop reads CASSVGEPSSSYNEQFF. In nucleotides, the CDR3 is TGTGCCAGCAGCGTAGGGGAGCCGTCGAGCTCCTACAATGAGCAGTTCTTC.

This clone occurred once. The chain has TRBV19 and TRBJ1-5, with D maybe TRBD1 (6 bases). From germline, CDR1 is LNHDA and CDR2 SQIVND (reference sequence). Trimming removed 7 bases at V and 4 bases at J, with 17 bases between. CDR3 length equals 15 residues. This CDR3 is CASTNRESLNQPQHF. For the CDR3, the DNA is TGTGCCAGTACCAACAGGGAAAGCTTAAATCAGCCCCAGCATTTT.

The rearrangement links TRBV27 to TRBJ2-7; D is possibly TRBD1 (5 bases). V was trimmed by 6 bases and J by 1 base, leaving 10 bases between them. Germline V lookup: CDR1 MNHEY, CDR2 SMNVEV (reference sequence). This CDR3 has 13 amino acids. The CDR3 DNA is TGTGCCAGCAGCCAGGGCCGATCCTACGAGCAGTACTTC. Encoded protein: CASSQGRSYEQYF.

The J gene is TRBJ1-1, the V gene TRBV24-1, with 7 bases lining up with TRBD1. Looked up from germline, CDR1 is KGHDR and CDR2 is SFDVKD. The J segment lost 4 bases and the V segment lost 6 bases, leaving 4 bases of the junction unmatched. CDR3 length equals 13 residues. CDR3 protein: CATSQQGFTEAFF. CDR3 nucleotide sequence: TGTGCCACCAGTCAACAGGGGTTCACTGAAGCTTTCTTT.

The gene calls are TRBV3-1 (or the pseudogene TRBV3-2) and TRBJ1-1; D gene ambiguous. There are 13 residues in the CDR3. Trimming took off 2 bases at V and 2 bases at J, with 6 bases between the two ends. CDR1 and CDR2 (germline): LGHDT, YNNKEL (reference sequence). The CDR3 coding sequence is TGTGCCAGCAGCCAACGGGATAACACTGAAGCTTTCTTT. Translating gives CASSQRDNTEAFF.

This chain joins TRBV25-1 and TRBJ1-3, with 9 bases that match TRBD1. CDR3 length: 15 amino acids. Germline V gene data show CDR1 as MGHDK and CDR2 as SYGVNS. V gave up 5 bases and J gave up 4 bases; unmatched junction bases: 6. The DNA of the CDR3 is TGTGCCAGCAGTCCTCCGGGACAGGGCGGAAACACCATATATTTT. Translating it yields CASSPPGQGGNTIYF.